One sample yielded the 14 T cell receptor beta chains listed below, sequenced in a study of graft-versus-host responses after intestinal transplantation. Measured with immunoSEQ multiplex PCR; TCRdb has only the in-frame clones, and not every one. Of roughly 6,400 clones in the sample, around 25% are singletons; the top ten hold roughly 4%. Here the sequenced sample was alloreactive CD4+ T cells from a mixed lymphocyte reaction culture, taken before transplantation. Described subset: CFSE-low proliferating T cells sorted from roughly 6-day pre-transplant mixed lymphocyte reaction (GvH or HvG direction). These TCRs come from a human patient who was an organ donor for intestinal transplantation.

The chain couples TRBV7-9 to TRBJ2-3; a weak D match, TRBD1 (6 bases). Germline CDR1 is SEHNR and CDR2 is FQNEAQ (reference sequence). Deletions cut 5 bases from V and 2 bases from J, with 14 bases between. The CDR3 totals 15 residues. CDR3 DNA sequence: TGTGCCAGCAGCCACGGGACACCTATCACAGATACGCAGTATTTT. Its translation is CASSHGTPITDTQYF.

Only a few counts were recorded for this clone. J is TRBJ2-5 and V is TRBV27, with 16 bases identical to TRBD2. Germline trimming cut 8 bases from V and 4 bases from J; bases unmatched to any gene: 10. The CDR3 spans 17 residues. Germline lookup yields CDR1 MNHEY and CDR2 SMNVEV (reference sequence). The CDR3 DNA follows: TGTGCCAGCGGGCGGCAGGGACTAGCGGGAGGGTTAGAGACCCAGTACTTC. Translation gives CASGRQGLAGGLETQYF.

The V gene is TRBV4-2, the J gene TRBJ2-3, with 11 nucleotides matching TRBD2. V shed 0 bases and J 1 base; nucleotides not matched to a gene: 0. CDR3 length: 16 residues. Germline CDR1 and CDR2: LGHNA and YNFKEQ. CDR3 nucleotide sequence: TGTGCCAGCAGCCAAGAACTAGCGGGAGGCACAGATACGCAGTATTTT. This translates into CASSQELAGGTDTQYF.

In its sample, this clone was seen a few times. This sequence joins TRBV20-1 and TRBJ2-1; TRBD1 agrees at 8 bases. CDR1 is DFQATT, CDR2 SNEGSKA, per germline (reference sequence). The length of the CDR3 is 11 residues. Trimming cost V 7 bases and J 9 bases; bases outside gene matches: 5. The CDR3 is CSETGAGEQFF. Written as DNA, the CDR3 is TGCAGTGAGACAGGGGCCGGTGAGCAGTTCTTC.

A word on this clone: A far larger clone is off by one base, so a read error is likely. Since the CDR3 does not end with the conserved phenylalanine or tryptophan, this likely comes from a read error. The gene calls are TRBV27 and TRBJ1-1, with D possibly matching TRBD1 (6 bases). Germline CDR1 and CDR2: MNHEY and SMNVEV (reference sequence). Deletions cut 4 bases from V and 4 bases from J, with 13 bases between. The CDR3 consists of 14 residues. The CDR3 region has the DNA TGTGCCAGCAGTTACAGGGCTCTTGGCACTGAAGCTTTCTCT. Translation: CASSYRALGTEAFS.

Concerning this clone: One junction end disagrees with the germline gene, perhaps due to a read error. The chain is built from TRBV5-4 and TRBJ1-4; tentative D call: TRBD1 (6 bases). Germline-derived CDR1 and CDR2 are SGHNT and YYREEE (reference sequence). CDR3 length equals 16 residues. The CDR3 nucleotides read TGCGCCAGCAGCCTTTTACAGGGTGGTGCTAATGAAAAACTGTTTTTT. The encoded protein is CASSLLQGGANEKLFF.

This clone was detected a few times. This sequence joins TRBV11-2 and TRBJ1-2, with 7 positions matching TRBD1. Germline CDR1 is SGHAT and CDR2 is FQNNGV. The CDR3 totals 13 residues. The trim removed 5 bases at V and 7 bases at J, leaving 7 bases unmatched. The CDR3 here is CASSTTGQLGYTF. The CDR3, as DNA: TGTGCCAGCAGCACAACGGGACAGCTTGGCTACACCTTC.

The chain uses TRBV9 and TRBJ2-5, with a weak D call TRBD2 (5 bases). Trimming removed 0 bases at V and 5 bases at J, with 17 bases between. The CDR3 has 16 residues. In germline, CDR1 is SGDLS, CDR2 YYNGEE. Written as DNA, the CDR3 is TGTGCCAGCAGCGTAGACCCGAGGGCAGCGGTGGAGACCCAGTACTTC. Amino acid sequence: CASSVDPRAAVETQYF. The full variable domain, with the rest looked up from reference TRBV9 and TRBJ2-5, is DSGVTQTPKHLITATGQRVTLRCSPRSGDLSVYWYQQSLDQGLQFLIQYYNGEERAKGNILERFSAQQFPDLHSELNLSSLELGDSALYFCASSVDPRAAVETQYFGPGTRLLVL.

This clone is medium-sized by share. The rearrangement uses TRBV7-9 and TRBJ2-2; D ambiguous. Germline loops: CDR1 SEHNR, CDR2 FQNEAQ (reference sequence). The CDR3 covers 14 residues. V was cut by 3 bases and J by 4 bases, with 9 bases left in between. CDR3 in amino acids: CASSFKGPTGELFF. The CDR3 DNA reads TGTGCCAGCAGCTTCAAGGGCCCCACCGGGGAGCTGTTTTTT.

The V call is TRBV11-3, the J call TRBJ2-7, with TRBD2 identical over 10 bases. With V trimmed by 3 bases and J by 1 base, 6 bases remained unmatched. This CDR3 contains 16 residues. The germline gives CDR1 SGHNT, CDR2 YENEEA. CDR3 nucleotide sequence: TGTGCCAGCAGCTTTAGACTAGCGGGCGTGTCCTACGAGCAGTACTTC. Translation: CASSFRLAGVSYEQYF.

This clone came up a few times. The V call is TRBV13, the J call TRBJ2-5; no definite D call. The CDR3 is made up of 15 amino acids. V lost 2 bases to trimming and J lost 5 bases, with 15 bases between them. CDR1 PRHDT and CDR2 FYEKMQ come from the germline V gene (reference sequence). In DNA, the CDR3 is TGTGCCAGCAGCTTAAGCCCCAGCCGGTGGGAGACCCAGTACTTC. Protein product: CASSLSPSRWETQYF.

Sample share makes this clone medium-sized (0.01 to 0.1%). J is TRBJ1-1 and V is TRBV29-1; TRBD1 matches at 9 bases. V shed 4 bases and J 4 bases; nucleotides not matched to a gene: 10. Germline assignment: CDR1 SQVTM and CDR2 ANQGSEA. CDR3 size: 15 residues. In DNA form, the CDR3 reads TGCAGCGTTGTCCCCTTGTTGGACAGGGGCACTGAAGCTTTCTTT. This translates into CSVVPLLDRGTEAFF.

Judged by abundance, this clone is medium-sized. The chain couples TRBV7-9 to TRBJ1-5; perhaps TRBD1 as D (6 bases). V lost 1 base, J lost 2 bases, and 12 bases lay in between. This CDR3 is built from 16 residues. CDR1 is SEHNR, CDR2 FQNEAQ, per germline (reference sequence). The chain's CDR3 is CASSLGGGEGNQPQHF. DNA of the CDR3: TGTGCCAGCAGCTTAGGCGGGGGCGAGGGCAATCAGCCCCAGCATTTT.

The chain couples TRBV6-4 to TRBJ2-7; D call uncertain. Trimming removed 9 bases at V and 4 bases at J, with 4 bases between. CDR1 is MRHNA, CDR2 SNTAGT, per germline. The CDR3 extends over 9 amino acids. For the CDR3, the DNA is TGTGCCAGGTGGTACGAGCAGTACTTC. It yields the protein CARWYEQYF.